This section outlines one T cell receptor (beta chain) sequence together with its context. The conserved phenylalanine or tryptophan normally closing the CDR3 is absent here, so this likely arose from a read error. The limits of the CDR3 on the DNA are not certain, so only TCRdb's listed CDR3 is given. In the original analysis: With a range of roughly 20,000 to 750,000, the median per sample was around 96,000 TCRs. TCRdb independently ran MiXCR on the RACE reads; one entry per CDR3 protein. The V and J calls and clone size are TCRdb's, not the authors'. The repertoire holds roughly 42,000 distinct CDR3 sequences, approximately 9.6% seen once, with 14% to 15% in the top ten. The sample comes from a study of human T cells and chemical hapten exposure. This sample's time point: patch test 2, 6 weeks after DPC sensitization. Described treatment: therapeutic diphenylcyclopropenone sensitization with weekly scalp DPC. Sequencing started from total RNA isolated from unfractionated whole blood.

With termini counted, the CDR3 has 13 amino acids. CDR1 is LNHNV and CDR2 is YYDKDF in the germline V gene (reference sequence). This rearrangement joins TRBV15 to TRBJ1-3; the table's D call, TRBD1, was not checked against the DNA. Sequencing used whole blood, obtained in connection with sensitization to the hapten diphenylcyclopropenone (DPC). The receptor was isolated from a woman aged 30 to 39 with alopecia areata. Some clones in this sample may be carry-over from other donors' samples. The CDR3 spells CATSLGAEEGPPR.